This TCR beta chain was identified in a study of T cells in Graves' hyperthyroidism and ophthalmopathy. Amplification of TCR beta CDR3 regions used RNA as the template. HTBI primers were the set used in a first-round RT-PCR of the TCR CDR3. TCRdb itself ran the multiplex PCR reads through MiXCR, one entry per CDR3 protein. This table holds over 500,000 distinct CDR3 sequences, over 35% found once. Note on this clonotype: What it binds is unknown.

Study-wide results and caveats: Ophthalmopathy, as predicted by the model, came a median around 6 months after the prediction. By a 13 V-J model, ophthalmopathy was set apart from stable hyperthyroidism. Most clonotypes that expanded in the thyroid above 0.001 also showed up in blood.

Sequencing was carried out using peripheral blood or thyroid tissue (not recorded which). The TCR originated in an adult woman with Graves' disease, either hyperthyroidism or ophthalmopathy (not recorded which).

As DNA, the CDR3 is TGTGCCAGCAGCTCGAGACAGGTGTGGTATGGCTACACCTTC. It specifies CASSSRQVWYGYTF. The chain carries TRBV12-3 or TRBV12-4 and TRBJ1-2, with a weak D call TRBD1 (6 bases). The CDR3 has 14 amino acids. V lost 6 bases and J lost 5, with 16 bases in between.